This T cell receptor beta chain appears in the sequencing data of a study of blood T cell repertoires in COVID-19. Study-level information: COVID-19 samples from acute and convalescent phases originated in the United States, Italy and Spain.

Some clones are missing from TCRdb's copy, which holds only in-frame ones; the method was immunoSEQ multiplex PCR. The sample consists of fewer than 500,000 clones, 75% to 90% of them appearing once. The germline V gene encodes CDR1 WNHNN and CDR2 SYGVQD (reference sequence). CDR3 length equals 14 residues. V dropped 9 bases and J dropped 5; count of bases not matched to a gene: 6. The chain combines TRBV10-1 with TRBJ2-2; 10 bases are shared with TRBD1. Sample: peripheral blood. The TCR sequence derives from a woman aged 30 to 39 with acute or convalescent COVID-19. The CDR3 region has the DNA TGCGCCAGTGGCCCGGGACAGGGGACCGGGGAGCTGTTTTTT. This sequence encodes CASGPGQGTGELFF.